The rows below give T cell receptor beta chains drawn from one sample of a study of T cells in localized non-small cell lung cancer. Method: immunoSEQ multiplex PCR; TCRdb's copy keeps in-frame clones and lacks some. This repertoire shows approximately 30,000 clones, 88% found once; its top ten account for around 4.2%. The sequencing used peripheral blood mononuclear cells, collected before any cancer treatment. All receptors come from a woman aged 35-70 years with stage III lung adenocarcinoma. The CDR3 runs from the conserved cysteine through the conserved F or W. The D gene is left open where the match is weak. Some rows have no size entry. The others give once, few or many, or a class for an expanded clone.

d_gene	abundance	v_gene	j_gene	CDR3nt	CDR3aa
.	few	TRBV19	TRBJ1-1	TGTGCCACGACGTTGAACACTGAAGCTTTCTTT	CATTLNTEAFF
.	.	TRBV5-1	TRBJ1-3	TGCGCCAGCAGCTTGACGACCGGGAACACCATATATTTT	CASSLTTGNTIYF
TRBD2	.	TRBV29-1	TRBJ2-7	TGCAGCGTTGCCATGACTAGCGGGGGCTACGAGCAGTACTTC	CSVAMTSGGYEQYF
.	.	TRBV7-8	TRBJ2-2	TGTGCCAGCAGCTTAGTTTCGTCAATGTTGAACACCGGGGAGCTGTTTTTT	CASSLVSSMLNTGELFF
.	.	TRBV6-6	TRBJ1-5	TGTGCCAGCAGTTACACAGGGTTAGGCAATCAGCCCCAGCATTTT	CASSYTGLGNQPQHF
TRBD2	.	TRBV5-1	TRBJ2-1	TGCGCCAGCAGCTCGATGACTAGCGATGAGCAGTTCTTC	CASSSMTSDEQFF
.	.	TRBV11-2	TRBJ2-3	TGTGCCAGCAGCTTAGGGCGGCAGTTCACAGATACGCAGTATTTT	CASSLGRQFTDTQYF
.	.	TRBV6-6	TRBJ1-2	TGTGCCAGCAGTTACTCAGGGGAATACGGCTACACCTTC	CASSYSGEYGYTF
TRBD1	.	TRBV5-4	TRBJ1-2	TGTGCCAGCAGCTCCCGGGACAGGGGCCACTATGGCTACACCTTC	CASSSRDRGHYGYTF
TRBD1	few	TRBV5-1	TRBJ2-5	TGCGCCAGCAGGGACGACAGGGGTCTGGGGGAGACCCAGTACTTC	CASRDDRGLGETQYF
.	.	TRBV30	TRBJ2-7	TGTGCCTGGAGTGTGAGAGGGGGGATAAGGGGGCAGTACTTC	CAWSVRGGIRGQYF
.	few	TRBV4-1	TRBJ1-5	TGCGCCAGCAGCCTTATCGGACCTGGGCCCCAGCATTTT	CASSLIGPGPQHF
.	.	TRBV7-3	TRBJ1-1	TGTGCCAGCAGCCTTGAAATGAACACTGAAGCTTTCTTT	CASSLEMNTEAFF
.	few	TRBV15	TRBJ1-6	TGTGCCACCAGCAGGGACCCCGGGGCTACCAATTCACCCCTCCACTTT	CATSRDPGATNSPLHF
.	.	TRBV4-2	TRBJ1-3	TGTGCCAGCAGCCAAGAGGTTAGGGGTCCATTTGGAAACACCATATATTTT	CASSQEVRGPFGNTIYF
TRBD2	once	TRBV5-4	TRBJ2-3	TGTGCCAGCAGCCAAACAGCGGGGGGCGACACAGATACGCAGTATTTT	CASSQTAGGDTDTQYF
.	.	TRBV6-6	TRBJ2-1	TGTGCCAGCTCTGTCCGGGGAGACAATGAGCAGTTCTTC	CASSVRGDNEQFF